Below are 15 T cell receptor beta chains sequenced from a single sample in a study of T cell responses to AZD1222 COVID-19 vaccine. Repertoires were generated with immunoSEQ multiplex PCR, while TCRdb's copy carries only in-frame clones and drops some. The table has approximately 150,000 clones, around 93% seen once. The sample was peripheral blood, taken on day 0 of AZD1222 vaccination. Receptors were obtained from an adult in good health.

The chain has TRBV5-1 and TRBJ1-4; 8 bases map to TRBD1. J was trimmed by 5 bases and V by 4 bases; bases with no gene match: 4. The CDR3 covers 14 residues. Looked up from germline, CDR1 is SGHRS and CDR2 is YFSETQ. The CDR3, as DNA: TGCGCCAGCAGCGTGGGACAGGAGAATGAAAAACTGTTTTTT. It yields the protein CASSVGQENEKLFF.

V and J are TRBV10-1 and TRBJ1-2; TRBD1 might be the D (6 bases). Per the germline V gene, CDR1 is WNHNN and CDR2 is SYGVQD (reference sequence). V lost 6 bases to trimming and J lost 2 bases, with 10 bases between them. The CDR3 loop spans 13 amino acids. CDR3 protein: CASSLGANYGYTF. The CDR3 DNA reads TGCGCCAGCAGCCTGGGGGCAAACTATGGCTACACCTTC.

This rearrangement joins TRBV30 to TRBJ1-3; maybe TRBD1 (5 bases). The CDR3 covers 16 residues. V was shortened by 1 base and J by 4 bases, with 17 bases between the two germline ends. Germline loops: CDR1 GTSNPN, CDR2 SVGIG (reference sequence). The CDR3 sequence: CAWSAGPGRGGNTIYF. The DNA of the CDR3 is TGTGCCTGGAGTGCAGGGCCGGGCCGCGGAGGAAACACCATATATTTT.

The CDR3 sequence is CASSQDPGSTGELFF. The DNA for the CDR3 is TGTGCCAGCAGCCAAGATCCCGGGAGCACCGGGGAGCTGTTTTTT. The V and J genes are TRBV4-2 and TRBJ2-2; TRBD2 might be the D (6 bases). V dropped 0 bases and J dropped 4 bases, with 9 bases sitting between them. Germline V gene lookup returns CDR1 LGHNA and CDR2 YNFKEQ. There are 15 residues in the CDR3.

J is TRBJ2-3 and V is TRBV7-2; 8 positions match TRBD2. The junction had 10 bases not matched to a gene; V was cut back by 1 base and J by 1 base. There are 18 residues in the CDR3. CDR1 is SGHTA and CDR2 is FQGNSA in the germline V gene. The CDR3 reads CASSLGVSWREGTDTQYF. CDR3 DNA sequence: TGTGCCAGCAGCTTAGGCGTATCCTGGCGGGAGGGCACAGATACGCAGTATTTT.

For the CDR3, the DNA is TGTGCCAGCAGCTTAGTGGGTAGCACAGATACGCAGTATTTT. Translating gives CASSLVGSTDTQYF. The rearrangement links TRBV7-2 to TRBJ2-3; D is ambiguous. Deletions cut 1 base from V and 0 bases from J, with 5 bases between. Germline CDR1 reads SGHTA; CDR2 reads FQGNSA. This CDR3 comprises 14 residues.

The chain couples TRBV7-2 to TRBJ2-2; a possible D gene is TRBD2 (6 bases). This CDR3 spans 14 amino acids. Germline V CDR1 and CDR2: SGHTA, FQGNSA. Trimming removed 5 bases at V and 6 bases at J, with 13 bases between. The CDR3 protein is CASSGGIWSGELFF. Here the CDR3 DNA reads TGTGCCAGCAGCGGGGGGATCTGGTCCGGGGAGCTGTTTTTT.

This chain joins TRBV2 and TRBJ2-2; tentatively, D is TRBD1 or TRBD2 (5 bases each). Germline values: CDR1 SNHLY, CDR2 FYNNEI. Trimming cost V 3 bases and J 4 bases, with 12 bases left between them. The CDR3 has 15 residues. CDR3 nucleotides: TGTGCCAGCAGTGAGGGGGTGGGGCCCACCGGGGAGCTGTTTTTT. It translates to CASSEGVGPTGELFF.

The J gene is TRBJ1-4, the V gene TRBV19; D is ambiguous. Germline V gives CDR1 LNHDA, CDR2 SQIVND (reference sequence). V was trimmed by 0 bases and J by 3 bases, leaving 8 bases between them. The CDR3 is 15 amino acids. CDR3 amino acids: CASSIDRGANEKLFF. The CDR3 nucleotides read TGTGCCAGTAGTATAGATCGCGGGGCTAATGAAAAACTGTTTTTT.

Written as DNA, the CDR3 is TGTGCCAGCAGTTACTCGTTCGCGAGCGAGCAGTACTTC. This sequence encodes CASSYSFASEQYF. The chain combines TRBV6-5 with TRBJ2-7; D not certain. The germline V gene encodes CDR1 MNHEY and CDR2 SVGAGI. Trimming removed 0 bases at V and 6 bases at J, with 9 bases between. The CDR3 covers 13 residues.

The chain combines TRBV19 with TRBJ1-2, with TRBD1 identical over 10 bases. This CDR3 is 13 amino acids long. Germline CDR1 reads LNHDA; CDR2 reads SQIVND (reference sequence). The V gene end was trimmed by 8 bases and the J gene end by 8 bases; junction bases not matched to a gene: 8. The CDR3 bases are TGTGCCAGTGGGAAAGACAGGGGGCTCGGCTACACCTTC. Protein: CASGKDRGLGYTF. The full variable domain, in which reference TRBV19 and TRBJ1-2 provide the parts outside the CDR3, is DGGITQSPKYLFRKEGQNVTLSCEQNLNHDAMYWYRQDPGQGLRLIYYSQIVNDFQKGDIAEGYSVSREKKESFPLTVTSAQKNPTAFYLCASGKDRGLGYTFGSGTRLTVV.

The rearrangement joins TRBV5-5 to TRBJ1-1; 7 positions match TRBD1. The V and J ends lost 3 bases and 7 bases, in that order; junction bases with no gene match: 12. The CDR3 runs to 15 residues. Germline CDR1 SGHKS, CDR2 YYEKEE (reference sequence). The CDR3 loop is CASSSRTGDIIEAFF. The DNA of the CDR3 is TGTGCCAGCAGCTCCCGAACAGGGGATATAATTGAAGCTTTCTTT.

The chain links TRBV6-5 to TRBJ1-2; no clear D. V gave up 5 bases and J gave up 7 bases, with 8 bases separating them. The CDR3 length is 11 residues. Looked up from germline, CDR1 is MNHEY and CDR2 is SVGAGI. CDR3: CASSRTGGYTF. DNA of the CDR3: TGTGCCAGCAGTAGGACCGGTGGCTACACCTTC.

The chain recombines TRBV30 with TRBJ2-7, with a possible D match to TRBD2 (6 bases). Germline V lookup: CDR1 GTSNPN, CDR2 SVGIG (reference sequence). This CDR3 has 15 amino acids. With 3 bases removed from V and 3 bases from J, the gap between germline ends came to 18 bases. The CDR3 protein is CAWSTGTGPYYEQYF. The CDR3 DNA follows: TGTGCCTGGAGCACCGGGACTGGGCCCTACTACGAGCAGTACTTC. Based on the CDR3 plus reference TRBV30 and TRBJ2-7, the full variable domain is SQTIHQWPATLVQPVGSPLSLECTVEGTSNPNLYWYRQAAGRGLQLLFYSVGIGQISSEVPQNLSASRPQDRQFILSSKKLLLSDSGFYLCAWSTGTGPYYEQYFGPGTRLTVT.

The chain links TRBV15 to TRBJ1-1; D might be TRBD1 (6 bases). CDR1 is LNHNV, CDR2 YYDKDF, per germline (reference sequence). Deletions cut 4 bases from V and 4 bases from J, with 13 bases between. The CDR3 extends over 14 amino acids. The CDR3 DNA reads TGTGCCACCAGCATTAACAGGGTTGGCACTGAAGCTTTCTTT. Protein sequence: CATSINRVGTEAFF.